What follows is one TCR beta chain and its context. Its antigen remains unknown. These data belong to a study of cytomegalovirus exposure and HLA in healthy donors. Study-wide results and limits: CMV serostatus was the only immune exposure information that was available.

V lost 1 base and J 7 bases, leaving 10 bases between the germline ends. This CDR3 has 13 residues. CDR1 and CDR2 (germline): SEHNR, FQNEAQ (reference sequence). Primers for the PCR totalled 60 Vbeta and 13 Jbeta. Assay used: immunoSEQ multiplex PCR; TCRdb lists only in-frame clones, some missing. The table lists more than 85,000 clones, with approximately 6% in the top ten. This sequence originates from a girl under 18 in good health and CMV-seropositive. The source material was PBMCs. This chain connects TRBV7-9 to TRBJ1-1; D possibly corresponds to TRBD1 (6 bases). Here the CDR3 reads CASSLGQANEAFF. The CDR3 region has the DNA TGTGCCAGCAGCTTAGGACAGGCCAATGAAGCTTTCTTT.